The 11 T cell receptor beta chains presented below share a single source sample, sequenced in a study of cytomegalovirus exposure and HLA in healthy donors (dated by TCRdb to about 2017). Receptor libraries were prepared by the immunoSEQ multiplex PCR assay. TCRdb's version of the immuneACCESS table is confined to in-frame rearrangements and falls short of the full clone set. An unresolved V gene accounts for under half of the shortfall where checked; the remainder is of unknown origin. The sample table lists approximately 160,000 clones, roughly nine tenths of them with a count of one. 2.5% to 4% of the sample is held by the ten biggest clonotypes. Material: PBMCs. These receptors originate from a woman aged 18-29 years in good health and CMV-seropositive.

The CDR3 loop is CASSPLYQETQYF. The CDR3 bases are TGTGCCAGCTCACCCCTATACCAAGAGACCCAGTACTTC. The genes are TRBV18 and TRBJ2-5; D uncertain. V was cut by 3 bases and J by 0 bases, with 5 bases left in between. The CDR3 has 13 amino acids. The germline gives CDR1 KGHSH, CDR2 LQKENI.

This chain joins TRBV6-6 and TRBJ2-1, with 10 bases lining up with TRBD2. Germline values: CDR1 MNHNY, CDR2 SVGAGI (reference sequence). J gave up 7 bases and V 0 bases, and 6 bases lay outside the gene matches. The CDR3 is 16 residues long. This chain's CDR3 is CASSYSRLAGANEQFF. CDR3 DNA sequence: TGTGCCAGCAGTTACTCGAGGCTAGCGGGAGCAAATGAGCAGTTCTTC.

The chain combines TRBV18 with TRBJ1-2; 7 positions agree with TRBD1. Trimming cost V 3 bases and J 4 bases; bases outside gene matches: 5. Germline V gene data show CDR1 as KGHSH and CDR2 as LQKENI. The CDR3 extends over 14 amino acids. CDR3 DNA: TGTGCCAGCTCACCTCGGGACAGCATCTATGGCTACACCTTC. Its protein is CASSPRDSIYGYTF.

This chain connects TRBV30 to TRBJ1-1; D is unclear. The V gene lost 1 base and the J gene lost 3 bases, with 6 bases spanning the gap. The CDR3 runs to 12 residues. Germline assignment: CDR1 GTSNPN and CDR2 SVGIG (reference sequence). The CDR3 sequence is CAWSGRYTEAFF. The CDR3 DNA sequence: TGTGCCTGGAGTGGCAGATACACTGAAGCTTTCTTT.

The gene calls are TRBV7-9 and TRBJ2-2, with 7 positions matching TRBD2. The germline CDR1 and CDR2 sequences are SEHNR and FQNEAQ (reference sequence). The V and J ends lost 3 bases and 4 bases, in that order; junction bases with no gene match: 5. The CDR3 is 15 residues long. The CDR3, as DNA: TGTGCCAGCAGCTTCATGAGCGGGACCACCGGGGAGCTGTTTTTT. Translated: CASSFMSGTTGELFF.

This clone was seen a single time. The gene calls are TRBV29-1 and TRBJ1-2, with D possibly matching TRBD1 (6 bases). V lost 3 bases and J 5 bases, leaving 13 bases between the germline ends. The germline gives CDR1 SQVTM, CDR2 ANQGSEA. This CDR3 has 13 amino acids. The CDR3 nucleotides read TGCAGCGTTGAGGACAGCCAAGGATATGGCTACACCTTC. It specifies CSVEDSQGYGYTF.

This chain connects TRBV11-1 to TRBJ2-7; TRBD1 matches at 9 bases. Germline trimming cut 0 bases from V and 1 base from J; bases unmatched to any gene: 7. CDR3 length equals 17 residues. Germline loops: CDR1 SGHAT, CDR2 FQDESV (reference sequence). In DNA, the CDR3 is TGTGCCAGCAGCTTAGCGATTGGCGGGACAGGGTCCTACGAGCAGTACTTC. Protein product: CASSLAIGGTGSYEQYF. The full variable domain, completed using reference TRBV11-1 and TRBJ2-7, is EAEVAQSPRYKITEKSQAVAFWCDPISGHATLYWYRQILGQGPELLVQFQDESVVDDSQLPKDRFSAERLKGVDSTLKIQPAELGDSAMYLCASSLAIGGTGSYEQYFGPGTRLTVT.

The chain recombines TRBV27 with TRBJ2-1; 14 positions match TRBD2. V trimming: 2 bases; J trimming: 2 bases; junction bases outside the gene matches: 2. CDR3 size: 17 residues. Germline CDR1 reads MNHEY; CDR2 reads SMNVEV (reference sequence). Here the CDR3 reads CASSLRTSGRPYNEQFF. As DNA, the CDR3 is TGTGCCAGCAGTTTAAGGACTAGCGGGAGGCCCTACAATGAGCAGTTCTTC.

The genes are TRBV25-1 and TRBJ2-7, with a weak D call TRBD2 (6 bases). The CDR3 sequence is 14 residues long. Germline CDR1 reads MGHDK; CDR2 reads SYGVNS. Trimming took 8 bases from V and 5 from J, leaving 19 bases between them. The CDR3 sequence is CASSDMGEVHEQYF. The DNA of the CDR3 is TGTGCCAGCTCTGATATGGGGGAGGTCCACGAGCAGTACTTC.

The chain is built from TRBV4-1 and TRBJ2-3; the D gene is possibly TRBD2 (5 bases). The CDR3 runs to 16 residues. Germline V gene lookup returns CDR1 MGHRA and CDR2 YSYEKL. Trimming cost V 0 bases and J 3 bases, with 13 bases left between them. The CDR3 DNA reads TGCGCCAGCAGCCAAGAAACGGGATTTCGAACAGATACGCAGTATTTT. This gives the protein CASSQETGFRTDTQYF.

The chain links TRBV29-1 to TRBJ2-7; 9 nucleotides agree with TRBD1. This CDR3 contains 13 residues. V shed 7 bases and J 2 bases; nucleotides not matched to a gene: 6. CDR1 is SQVTM, CDR2 ANQGSEA, per germline. As DNA, the CDR3 is TGCAGCGCTCGGACAGGGGAGACCTACGAGCAGTACTTC. Its translation: CSARTGETYEQYF.